These T cell receptor beta chains were read from a single sample in a study of shared clonotypes between healthy human individuals. The table came from immunoSEQ multiplex PCR; TCRdb's copy has only in-frame clones and leaves some out. The data contain 1.6 million or so clones, 97% to 99% of them seen just once; the ten biggest clones take up 0.36%. The sequencing input was naive CD4+ T cells sorted from blood. These receptors were collected from a man aged 25-45 years in good health. Both conserved end residues are part of each CDR3. The D gene is left open where the match is weak. Rows give clone size only sometimes, using once, few, many, or a class for an expanded clone.

CDR3 protein	CDR3 DNA	clone size	D gene	V gene	J gene
CASSLAGRQGDGNTIYF	TGTGCCAGCAGCTTAGCGGGACGACAGGGGGATGGAAACACCATATATTTT	.	TRBD1	TRBV7-9	TRBJ1-3
CASSQGGSRGTDTQYF	TGCGCCAGCAGCCAAGGTGGGAGTAGGGGCACAGATACGCAGTATTTT	.	.	TRBV4-3	TRBJ2-3
CASRDRENTYNEQFF	TGTGCCAGCAGGGACAGGGAAAATACCTACAATGAGCAGTTCTTC	.	TRBD1	TRBV6-1	TRBJ2-1
CASSLEASKGPRETQYF	TGTGCCAGCAGCTTAGAAGCTAGCAAGGGCCCCCGAGAGACCCAGTACTTC	.	.	TRBV7-9	TRBJ2-5
CASSLPDRISYEQYF	TGTGCCAGCAGCCTCCCGGACAGGATTTCCTACGAGCAGTACTTC	.	TRBD1	TRBV11-2	TRBJ2-7
CASSGTGLNTEAFF	TGTGCCAGCAGCGGGACAGGGCTGAACACTGAAGCTTTCTTT	.	TRBD1	TRBV7-8	TRBJ1-1
CASSSTGTGRNEQFF	TGTGCCAGCAGCAGCACCGGGACTGGACGCAATGAGCAGTTCTTC	.	.	TRBV28	TRBJ2-1
CASSEVSEVYEQYF	TGTGCCAGCAGTGAAGTTTCGGAGGTATACGAGCAGTACTTC	.	.	TRBV6-1	TRBJ2-7
CASSLGTGLPSSYNEQFF	TGCGCCAGCAGCTTGGGAACGGGACTTCCGAGCTCCTACAATGAGCAGTTCTTC	.	.	TRBV5-1	TRBJ2-1
CASRPGQGPYTF	TGTGCCAGCCGACCGGGACAGGGTCCCTACACCTTC	.	TRBD1	TRBV6-1	TRBJ1-2
CASSPRGTGELFF	TGTGCCAGCAGCCCGCGGGGTACCGGGGAGCTGTTTTTT	.	.	TRBV7-3	TRBJ2-2
CASSLGRTGEAFF	TGCGCCAGCAGCTTGGGGCGGACAGGCGAAGCTTTCTTT	.	TRBD1	TRBV5-1	TRBJ1-1
CASSVDGVYEQYF	TGTGCCAGCAGCGTAGATGGGGTCTACGAGCAGTACTTC	once	.	TRBV9	TRBJ2-7
CASSVTRVGELFF	TGTGCCAGCAGCGTTACGAGGGTCGGGGAGCTGTTTTTT	.	.	TRBV7-2	TRBJ2-2
CASSSNQGYEQYF	TGTGCCAGCAGCTCAAACCAGGGCTACGAGCAGTACTTC	.	.	TRBV7-6	TRBJ2-7
CASSRDRVPSVLTF	TGTGCCAGCAGCCGAGACAGGGTTCCTAGCGTCCTGACTTTC	.	TRBD1	TRBV5-6	TRBJ2-6
CASSESGRGYEQYF	TGTGCCAGCAGTGAATCGGGACGGGGGTACGAGCAGTACTTC	.	.	TRBV25-1	TRBJ2-7
CATRPWGGNTEAFF	TGTGCCACCAGGCCCTGGGGGGGGAACACTGAAGCTTTCTTT	.	.	TRBV10-3	TRBJ1-1
CASSPLRTGSYEQYF	TGTGCCAGCTCACCATTACGGACAGGTTCCTACGAGCAGTACTTC	.	TRBD1	TRBV18	TRBJ2-7
CASSPTWAREGFYEQFF	TGCGCCAGCAGCCCTACTTGGGCGCGGGAGGGTTTTTATGAGCAGTTCTTC	.	TRBD2	TRBV5-1	TRBJ2-1
CASRNPPTNYGYTF	TGTGCCAGTAGAAATCCCCCTACAAACTATGGCTACACCTTC	.	.	TRBV19	TRBJ1-2
CASSYTTQGRGEQYF	TGTGCCAGCAGCTACACTACTCAGGGGCGGGGAGAGCAGTACTTC	.	.	TRBV5-5	TRBJ2-7
CASSLSISGRGTIGELFF	TGCGCCAGCAGCTTGTCTATTAGCGGGAGGGGAACCATCGGGGAGCTGTTTTTT	.	TRBD2	TRBV5-1	TRBJ2-2
CASSNPTGNNEQFF	TGTGCCAGCAGCAACCCGACAGGGAACAATGAGCAGTTCTTC	.	TRBD1	TRBV7-2	TRBJ2-1
CASSRDGRGTGELFF	TGTGCCAGCAGCCGGGACGGCCGAGGCACCGGGGAGCTGTTTTTT	.	.	TRBV5-5	TRBJ2-2
CASSLSRTAPYEQYF	TGTGCCAGCTCACTCTCAAGGACAGCACCCTACGAGCAGTACTTC	.	.	TRBV18	TRBJ2-7
CASSWEPAGAQHF	TGTGCCAGCAGCTGGGAACCAGCAGGAGCCCAGCATTTT	.	.	TRBV5-4	TRBJ1-5
CASSQLGGALYEQYF	TGTGCCAGCAGCCAGCTCGGAGGTGCGCTCTACGAGCAGTACTTC	.	.	TRBV7-6	TRBJ2-7
CASSPEREGYNEQFF	TGTGCCAGCAGCCCAGAGCGGGAGGGGTACAATGAGCAGTTCTTC	.	TRBD2	TRBV14	TRBJ2-1
CASSELVSTPYGYTF	TGTGCCAGCAGTGAATTGGTCAGTACACCGTATGGCTACACCTTC	once	.	TRBV25-1	TRBJ1-2
CASSEGSLQPQHF	TGTGCCAGCTCAGAGGGTAGTCTTCAGCCCCAGCATTTT	.	.	TRBV18	TRBJ1-5
CATSRALVSGTLTAAGGPKNIQYF	TGTGCCACCAGCAGAGCACTAGTCTCAGGGACTCTTACAGCCGCAGGGGGGCCCAAAAACATTCAGTACTTC	once	.	TRBV15	TRBJ2-4
CASSPRLAGGEGGETQYF	TGCGCCAGCAGCCCCCGACTAGCGGGAGGTGAGGGTGGAGAGACCCAGTACTTC	.	TRBD2	TRBV4-3	TRBJ2-5
CASSLARAGTYEQYF	TGTGCCAGCAGCTTAGCACGAGCGGGAACCTACGAGCAGTACTTC	.	TRBD2	TRBV7-9	TRBJ2-7
CASRVSGGGETQYF	TGTGCCAGCAGAGTGTCAGGGGGCGGAGAGACCCAGTACTTC	.	TRBD1	TRBV28	TRBJ2-5
CASRRQGITEAFF	TGTGCCAGCAGAAGACAGGGAATAACTGAAGCTTTCTTT	.	TRBD1	TRBV6-5	TRBJ1-1
CASSFDYGRTNTGELFF	TGCGCCAGCAGCTTCGACTATGGCAGGACGAACACCGGGGAGCTGTTTTTT	.	.	TRBV5-1	TRBJ2-2
CASSPGLAVQETQYF	TGTGCCAGCTCACCGGGACTAGCGGTGCAAGAGACCCAGTACTTC	.	TRBD2	TRBV18	TRBJ2-5
CASSKGEALNTEAFF	TGCGCCAGCAGCAAGGGAGAGGCCTTAAACACTGAAGCTTTCTTT	.	.	TRBV5-1	TRBJ1-1
CASARGWSYEQYF	TGTGCCAGCGCGAGGGGGTGGTCCTACGAGCAGTACTTC	.	.	TRBV28	TRBJ2-7
CASSLEASGTGEQYF	TGCGCCAGCAGCTTGGAGGCTAGCGGGACGGGGGAGCAGTACTTC	.	TRBD2	TRBV5-1	TRBJ2-7
CASSLAGGLPQHF	TGTGCCAGCAGCTTGGCAGGGGGATTACCCCAGCATTTT	.	TRBD1	TRBV7-2	TRBJ1-5
CASAVLAGVNEQFF	TGCGCCAGCGCCGTACTAGCGGGAGTAAATGAGCAGTTCTTC	.	TRBD2	TRBV5-1	TRBJ2-1
CASSVMGLAYEQYF	TGTGCCAGTAGTGTGATGGGACTAGCCTACGAGCAGTACTTC	.	TRBD2	TRBV19	TRBJ2-7
CASSYDWYTDTQYF	TGTGCCAGCAGTTACGACTGGTACACAGATACGCAGTATTTT	.	.	TRBV6-5	TRBJ2-3
CAISGRDQNTDTQYF	TGTGCCATCAGCGGCCGGGACCAGAACACAGATACGCAGTATTTT	.	.	TRBV10-3	TRBJ2-3
CASSELRGLTEAFF	TGTGCCAGCAGTGAATTAAGGGGGCTTACTGAAGCTTTCTTT	.	TRBD1	TRBV6-1	TRBJ1-1
CASSQYRDRGYEQYF	TGTGCCAGCTCGCAATACCGGGACAGGGGTTACGAGCAGTACTTC	.	TRBD1	TRBV18	TRBJ2-7
CASSDRGVSEAFF	TGTGCCAGTAGCGACAGGGGGGTCTCTGAAGCTTTCTTT	.	TRBD1	TRBV19	TRBJ1-1
CASSTRGMDGYTF	TGTGCCAGCAGCACTCGGGGGATGGATGGCTACACCTTC	.	.	TRBV7-9	TRBJ1-2
CATSREGTGGTDTQYF	TGTGCCACCAGCAGAGAAGGGACAGGCGGCACAGATACGCAGTATTTT	.	TRBD1	TRBV15	TRBJ2-3
CASRDNRGAFF	TGTGCCAGCAGGGACAACCGGGGAGCTTTCTTT	.	.	TRBV6-1	TRBJ1-1